Listed below are T cell receptor beta chains from one sample, sequenced in a study of T cell responses to AZD1222 COVID-19 vaccine. Measured with immunoSEQ multiplex PCR; TCRdb has only the in-frame clones, and not every one. The sample lists 150,000 to 170,000 clones, 70% to 90% seen once, with about 5.5% in the top ten. Sample: peripheral blood, taken on day 0 of MenACWY control vaccination. These receptors originate from an adult in good health. Both conserved end residues are part of each CDR3. D genes are given only for firm matches. Not all rows give a size; the values are once, few, many and, for expanded clones, a class.

D gene: .
clone size: .
J gene: TRBJ1-1
V gene: TRBV28
CDR3 protein: CASSLDPAREAFF
CDR3 DNA: TGTGCCAGCAGTTTGGACCCGGCAAGGGAAGCTTTCTTT

D gene: TRBD1
clone size: .
J gene: TRBJ1-2
V gene: TRBV5-6
CDR3 protein: CASSFNRGAGGYTF
CDR3 DNA: TGTGCCAGCAGCTTCAACAGGGGGGCGGGAGGCTACACCTTC

D gene: .
clone size: .
J gene: TRBJ2-3
V gene: TRBV19
CDR3 protein: CASRDPSDTQYF
CDR3 DNA: TGTGCCAGTAGGGATCCCTCCGATACGCAGTATTTT

D gene: .
clone size: .
J gene: TRBJ2-1
V gene: TRBV7-2
CDR3 protein: CASSLDGNYNEQFF
CDR3 DNA: TGTGCCAGCAGCTTAGACGGGAACTACAATGAGCAGTTCTTC

D gene: .
clone size: few
J gene: TRBJ1-1
V gene: TRBV6-5
CDR3 protein: CASRVTDRLNTEAFF
CDR3 DNA: TGTGCCAGCAGAGTTACTGACAGGCTGAACACTGAAGCTTTCTTT

D gene: TRBD1
clone size: once
J gene: TRBJ2-5
V gene: TRBV11-2
CDR3 protein: CASSPRDRPQETQYF
CDR3 DNA: TGTGCCAGCAGCCCCCGGGACAGGCCCCAAGAGACCCAGTACTTC

D gene: .
clone size: .
J gene: TRBJ2-7
V gene: TRBV28
CDR3 protein: CASSLAVYEQYF
CDR3 DNA: TGTGCCAGCAGTTTGGCTGTCTACGAGCAGTACTTC

D gene: TRBD2
clone size: .
J gene: TRBJ2-7
V gene: TRBV4-3
CDR3 protein: CASSQEGLAGLGNEQYF
CDR3 DNA: TGCGCCAGCAGCCAAGAGGGACTAGCGGGCCTGGGGAACGAGCAGTACTTC

D gene: .
clone size: .
J gene: TRBJ1-2
V gene: TRBV23-1
CDR3 protein: CASSHSTGTPENYGYTF
CDR3 DNA: TGCGCCAGCAGTCATTCTACCGGGACACCAGAAAACTATGGCTACACCTTC

D gene: .
clone size: .
J gene: TRBJ1-6
V gene: TRBV5-6
CDR3 protein: CASSLNNSPLHF
CDR3 DNA: TGTGCCAGCAGTCTCAACAATTCACCCCTCCACTTT

D gene: .
clone size: .
J gene: TRBJ1-1
V gene: TRBV6-2/TRBV6-3
CDR3 protein: CASTPGGTEAFF
CDR3 DNA: TGTGCCAGCACCCCGGGGGGGACTGAAGCTTTCTTT

D gene: .
clone size: .
J gene: TRBJ1-1
V gene: TRBV7-2
CDR3 protein: CASSLGGPGLKNTEAFF
CDR3 DNA: TGTGCCAGCAGCTTAGGAGGTCCAGGTCTGAAGAACACTGAAGCTTTCTTT

D gene: TRBD2
clone size: .
J gene: TRBJ2-7
V gene: TRBV9
CDR3 protein: CASSSTLAVSSYEQYF
CDR3 DNA: TGTGCCAGCAGCTCCACGCTAGCGGTGAGCTCCTACGAGCAGTACTTC

D gene: .
clone size: .
J gene: TRBJ1-4
V gene: TRBV5-1
CDR3 protein: CASSWPPGDVGEKLFF
CDR3 DNA: TGCGCCAGCAGCTGGCCTCCGGGGGATGTTGGTGAAAAACTGTTTTTT

D gene: .
clone size: .
J gene: TRBJ2-7
V gene: TRBV5-6
CDR3 protein: CASSLRVGNEQYF
CDR3 DNA: TGTGCCAGCAGCTTGCGGGTTGGCAACGAGCAGTACTTC

D gene: .
clone size: .
J gene: TRBJ1-1
V gene: TRBV14
CDR3 protein: CASSPLLRGANTEAFF
CDR3 DNA: TGTGCCAGCAGCCCCCTACTCAGGGGAGCGAACACTGAAGCTTTCTTT

D gene: .
clone size: .
J gene: TRBJ2-5
V gene: TRBV6-5
CDR3 protein: CASSFTGTQYF
CDR3 DNA: TGTGCCAGCAGTTTTACGGGGACCCAGTACTTC

D gene: .
clone size: .
J gene: TRBJ1-1
V gene: TRBV2
CDR3 protein: CASSFPGRTEAFF
CDR3 DNA: TGTGCCAGCAGTTTCCCAGGGAGGACTGAAGCTTTCTTT

D gene: .
clone size: .
J gene: TRBJ1-6
V gene: TRBV9
CDR3 protein: CASSVATGDGSPLHF
CDR3 DNA: TGTGCCAGCAGCGTAGCAACGGGGGATGGATCACCCCTCCACTTT

D gene: .
clone size: .
J gene: TRBJ1-5
V gene: TRBV5-1
CDR3 protein: CASSLGTPSYSNQPQHF
CDR3 DNA: TGCGCCAGCAGCTTGGGAACTCCCAGCTATAGCAATCAGCCCCAGCATTTT

D gene: .
clone size: .
J gene: TRBJ2-2
V gene: TRBV19
CDR3 protein: CASSEWGNTGELFF
CDR3 DNA: TGTGCCAGTAGCGAATGGGGGAACACCGGGGAGCTGTTTTTT

D gene: .
clone size: .
J gene: TRBJ1-6
V gene: TRBV27
CDR3 protein: CASRGRGRSYNSPLHF
CDR3 DNA: TGTGCCAGCAGGGGAAGGGGACGATCCTATAATTCACCCCTCCACTTT

D gene: .
clone size: few
J gene: TRBJ2-7
V gene: TRBV6-5
CDR3 protein: CASSYSSLGSYEQYF
CDR3 DNA: TGTGCCAGCAGTTACTCGAGTCTCGGGTCCTACGAGCAGTACTTC

D gene: .
clone size: .
J gene: TRBJ2-1
V gene: TRBV24-1
CDR3 protein: CATSRPGGGRSNEQFF
CDR3 DNA: TGTGCCACCAGTCGCCCCGGGGGTGGCAGGTCCAATGAGCAGTTCTTC

D gene: TRBD1
clone size: .
J gene: TRBJ2-3
V gene: TRBV24-1
CDR3 protein: CATSRGQGATDTQYF
CDR3 DNA: TGTGCCACCAGTCGAGGGCAGGGGGCGACAGATACGCAGTATTTT

D gene: .
clone size: .
J gene: TRBJ1-1
V gene: TRBV5-6
CDR3 protein: CASSLPGNTEAFF
CDR3 DNA: TGTGCCAGCAGCTTGCCAGGAAACACTGAAGCTTTCTTT

D gene: .
clone size: .
J gene: TRBJ2-3
V gene: TRBV4-1
CDR3 protein: CASSQGLLGGDTQYF
CDR3 DNA: TGCGCCAGCAGCCAAGGACTGCTAGGCGGGGATACGCAGTATTTT

D gene: .
clone size: .
J gene: TRBJ1-4
V gene: TRBV11-2
CDR3 protein: CASSPDRLNGNEKLFF
CDR3 DNA: TGTGCCAGCAGTCCTGACAGGTTGAACGGTAATGAAAAACTGTTTTTT

D gene: .
clone size: .
J gene: TRBJ2-1
V gene: TRBV13
CDR3 protein: CASSATHRDGYQFF
CDR3 DNA: TGTGCCAGCAGCGCCACACACAGGGACGGGTACCAGTTCTTC

D gene: .
clone size: .
J gene: TRBJ2-2
V gene: TRBV20-1
CDR3 protein: CSASRTGPSTGELFF
CDR3 DNA: TGCAGTGCTAGTAGAACAGGGCCTAGCACCGGGGAGCTGTTTTTT